The 3 T cell receptor beta chains reported below all come from one sample, sequenced in a study of blood T cells in healthy people across ages. A second PCR of about 7 to 12 cycles used a sample-barcoded 5' primer and a J-beta primer mix. A single record per CDR3 protein comes from TCRdb applying MiXCR to the 5' RACE reads. This table has some 1.8 million distinct CDR3 sequences, 35% to 50% appearing once. Sequenced sample: blood. Receptors were obtained from a human donor in good health.

DNA of the CDR3: TGTGCCATCAGTGAGTCGGCGGCCCATAGGACCCAGTACTTC. This translates into CAISESAAHRTQYF. The chain joins TRBV10-3 to TRBJ2-5; D is ambiguous. From germline, CDR1 is ENHRY and CDR2 SYGVKD. Trimming stripped 0 bases from V and 7 bases from J, with 12 bases between. CDR3 size: 14 residues.

This chain connects TRBV4-3 to TRBJ2-5; D is possibly TRBD2 (5 bases). CDR1 and CDR2 from the germline V gene are LGHNA and YSLEER. V gave up 0 bases and J gave up 1 base, with 12 bases separating them. CDR3 length: 16 residues. CDR3 nucleotide sequence: TGCGCCAGCAGCCAAGACGTAGGAACTAGCCAAGAGACCCAGTACTTC. This codes for CASSQDVGTSQETQYF.

The genes are TRBV12-3 or TRBV12-4 and TRBJ2-7; 8 bases agree with TRBD2. The CDR3 contains 17 residues. J was trimmed by 2 bases and V by 4 bases; bases with no gene match: 13. The CDR3, as DNA: TGTGCCAGCAGTTCCGATAGCGGGGCCCCCACCGCCTACGAGCAGTACTTC. Residues: CASSSDSGAPTAYEQYF.